This is a list of T cell receptor beta chains from one sample in a study of vaccination and CD4 T cells after COVID-19. No cognate antigen is known for these TCRs. TCRdb analysed the PCR reads with MiXCR anew, one entry per CDR3 protein. The sample includes about 5,600 distinct CDR3 sequences, about 45% of them seen just once. The source material was CD4+ T cells from blood, cultured in vitro. Receptor source: a human donor in good health. CDR3s include the opening cysteine and the closing phenylalanine or tryptophan. A D gene is named only where the DNA matches it firmly. Size values are once, few and many counts, or a class for expanded clones, and some rows have none.

d_call j_call v_call clone_size cdr3_aa cdr3_nt
TRBD1 TRBJ1-5 TRBV19 NA CASSIRQGKNQPQHF TGTGCCAGTAGTATCCGACAGGGTAAAAATCAGCCCCAGCATTTT
NA TRBJ1-5 TRBV6-1 few CASSEGGVRQPQHF TGTGCCAGCAGTGAAGGGGGGGTACGGCAGCCCCAGCATTTT
NA TRBJ2-5 TRBV5-4 few CASSLASQETQYF TGTGCCAGCAGCCTAGCGTCCCAAGAGACCCAGTACTTC
NA TRBJ1-6 TRBV6-4 NA CASSDGTNSPLHF TGTGCCAGCAGTGACGGGACAAATTCACCCCTCCACTTT
NA TRBJ1-5 TRBV9 NA CASSVGRDQPQHF TGTGCCAGCAGCGTAGGTAGGGACCAGCCCCAGCATTTT
TRBD1 TRBJ1-2 TRBV2 once CASNERQGRGGYTF TGTGCCAGCAATGAAAGACAGGGTCGGGGTGGCTACACCTTC
NA TRBJ2-5 TRBV9 once CASSVGSLYQETQYF TGTGCCAGCAGCGTAGGCAGCCTGTACCAAGAGACCCAGTACTTC
NA TRBJ2-7 TRBV19 few CASSIGDLGVAAYEQYF TGTGCCAGTAGTATAGGGGATCTAGGAGTAGCGGCGTACGAGCAGTACTTC
NA TRBJ1-1 TRBV2 few CASRAGNTEAFF TGTGCCAGCAGGGCCGGGAACACTGAAGCTTTCTTT
NA TRBJ1-1 TRBV7-9 NA CASSHQDTEAFF TGTGCCAGCAGCCACCAGGACACTGAAGCTTTCTTT
TRBD1 TRBJ1-2 TRBV25-1 NA CASRGTGGYGYTF TGTGCCAGCAGGGGGACAGGGGGGTATGGCTACACCTTC
NA TRBJ2-1 TRBV7-9 few CASSLAVEQFF TGTGCCAGCAGCTTAGCAGTAGAGCAGTTCTTC